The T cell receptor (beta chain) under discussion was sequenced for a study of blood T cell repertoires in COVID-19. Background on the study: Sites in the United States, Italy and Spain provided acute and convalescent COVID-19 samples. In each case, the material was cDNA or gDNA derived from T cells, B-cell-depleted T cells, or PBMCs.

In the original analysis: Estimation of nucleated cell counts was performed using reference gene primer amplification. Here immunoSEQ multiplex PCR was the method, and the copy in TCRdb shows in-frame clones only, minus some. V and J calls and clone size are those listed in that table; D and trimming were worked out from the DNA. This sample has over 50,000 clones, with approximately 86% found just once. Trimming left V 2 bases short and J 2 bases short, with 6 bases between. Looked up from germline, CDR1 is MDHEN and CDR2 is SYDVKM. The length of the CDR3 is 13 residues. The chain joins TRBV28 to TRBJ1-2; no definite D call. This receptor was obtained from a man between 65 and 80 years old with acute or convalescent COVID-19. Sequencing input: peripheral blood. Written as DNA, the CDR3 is TGTGCCAGCAGTTTAAACGGGAACTATGGCTACACCTTC. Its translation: CASSLNGNYGYTF.